One and the same sample provided the 22 T cell receptor beta chains below, sequenced in a study of a mutant IDH1 vaccine in newly diagnosed glioma. Time point: week 35, safety follow-up. Every single dose of the vaccine, 300 ug of mutant IDH1 20-mer peptide, came with topical imiquimod. The repertoire was sequenced with immunoSEQ multiplex PCR; TCRdb's copy has only in-frame clones and lacks some. The data hold 60,000 to 65,000 clones, with 81% observed a single time. Antigen specificity for these receptors is unknown. Sequences were derived from PBMCs, sampled from a glioma patient whose treatment included an IDH1 peptide vaccine. These receptors all come from a man between 35 and 55 years old with glioma.

This clone was seen just once. The chain carries TRBV7-2 and TRBJ2-3; 10 nucleotides match TRBD1. The germline V gene encodes CDR1 SGHTA and CDR2 FQGNSA. Losses at the gene ends were 5 bases for V and 4 bases for J; bases not matched to a gene: 3. The CDR3 extends over 14 amino acids. CDR3 sequence reads: CASSHGQGADTQYF. The CDR3 region has the DNA TGTGCCAGCAGCCATGGACAGGGGGCAGATACGCAGTATTTT.

The rearrangement links TRBV11-2 to TRBJ1-1; 12 bases align to TRBD1. CDR1 and CDR2 from the germline V gene are SGHAT and FQNNGV. V dropped 5 bases and J dropped 0; count of bases not matched to a gene: 4. CDR3 length: 16 residues. In DNA form, the CDR3 reads TGTGCCAGCAGCCTAGGGACAGGGGGCGTGAACACTGAAGCTTTCTTT. Amino acids: CASSLGTGGVNTEAFF.

The genes are TRBV6-6 and TRBJ1-2, with unresolved D. Trimming took 2 bases from V and 8 from J, leaving 18 bases between them. The germline gives CDR1 MNHNY, CDR2 SVGAGI (reference sequence). The CDR3 sequence is 15 residues long. The CDR3 loop reads CASSYAVEAHWGYTF. The CDR3 DNA sequence: TGTGCCAGCAGTTACGCGGTCGAGGCGCACTGGGGCTACACCTTC.

The rearrangement uses TRBV19 and TRBJ2-1; 9 bases match TRBD2. Germline V gene data show CDR1 as LNHDA and CDR2 as SQIVND (reference sequence). The CDR3 is 16 residues long. J gave up 4 bases and V 2 bases, and 6 bases lay outside the gene matches. The CDR3 DNA reads as TGTGCCAGTAGTATACAACTAGCGGGTTTTTACAATGAGCAGTTCTTC. Protein: CASSIQLAGFYNEQFF.

The DNA of the CDR3 is TGTGCCAGCAGTGAAGGCGTAACCCTCTCTGGGGCCAACGTCCTGACTTTC. It is translated as CASSEGVTLSGANVLTF. V gene TRBV6-4 combines with J gene TRBJ2-6; D gene ambiguous. The CDR3 extends over 17 amino acids. CDR1 MRHNA and CDR2 SNTAGT come from the germline V gene. V gave up 3 bases and J gave up 0 bases, with 12 bases separating them.

The gene calls are TRBV5-1 and TRBJ2-3; 10 positions agree with TRBD2. This CDR3 has 16 residues. Losses at the gene ends were 2 bases for V and 4 bases for J; bases not matched to a gene: 7. From germline, CDR1 is SGHRS and CDR2 YFSETQ. CDR3 amino acids: CASSFGLAGVPDTQYF. DNA of the CDR3: TGCGCCAGCAGCTTCGGGCTAGCGGGAGTCCCAGATACGCAGTATTTT. Supplemented by reference TRBV5-1 and TRBJ2-3, the full variable domain reads KAGVTQTPRYLIKTRGQQVTLSCSPISGHRSVSWYQQTPGQGLQFLFEYFSETQRNKGNFPGRFSGRQFSNSRSEMNVSTLELGDSALYLCASSFGLAGVPDTQYFGPGTRLTVL.

The chain joins TRBV5-8 to TRBJ2-5; D ambiguous. The CDR3 runs 11 residues. Germline-derived CDR1 and CDR2 are SGHTS and YDEGEE. The V and J ends lost 2 bases and 4 bases respectively, with 3 bases between them. The CDR3: CASSFLETQYF. CDR3 in DNA: TGTGCCAGCAGCTTTTTAGAGACCCAGTACTTC.

This chain links TRBV28 with TRBJ2-7; 8 bases are shared with TRBD2. The CDR3 is 15 residues long. Germline assignment: CDR1 MDHEN and CDR2 SYDVKM. V lost 5 bases, J lost 5 bases, and 11 bases stayed unmatched. CDR3 region: CASSPGGAGVHEQYF. CDR3 nucleotides: TGTGCCAGCAGTCCTGGGGGAGCGGGGGTTCACGAGCAGTACTTC.

Here the CDR3 DNA reads TGCGCCAGCAGCCAAGATTCGTTTGGTACGCCTGGAAACACCATATATTTT. Encoded protein: CASSQDSFGTPGNTIYF. The chain joins TRBV4-3 to TRBJ1-3; D is unclear. The CDR3 length is 17 residues. The V end lost 0 bases, the J end lost 2 bases, and 14 bases lay between the germline ends. The germline gives CDR1 LGHNA, CDR2 YSLEER.

This clone was recorded a few times. The rearrangement links TRBV6-1 to TRBJ1-1; 8 bases line up with TRBD1. The length of the CDR3 is 13 residues. In germline, CDR1 is MNHNS, CDR2 SASEGT. V gave up 7 bases and J gave up 10 bases; unmatched junction bases: 11. Here the CDR3 reads CASTGWTGSSAFF. The CDR3, as DNA: TGTGCCAGCACCGGTTGGACAGGGAGTTCAGCTTTCTTT.

This clone was counted a single time. The gene calls are TRBV27 and TRBJ2-3, with TRBD2 matching 9 bases. This CDR3 has 17 residues. Trimming at V came to 1 base and at J to 2 bases, leaving 7 bases not matched to a gene. The germline gives CDR1 MNHEY, CDR2 SMNVEV (reference sequence). The CDR3 protein is CASSLFASGVTTDTQYF. The CDR3 DNA reads as TGTGCCAGCAGTTTATTTGCTAGCGGGGTGACCACAGATACGCAGTATTTT.

V usage is TRBV19 and J usage is TRBJ2-7; the D call may be TRBD1 or TRBD2 (5 bases each). V lost 3 bases and J lost 5, with 11 bases in between. Germline V gene lookup returns CDR1 LNHDA and CDR2 SQIVND (reference sequence). This CDR3 has 13 amino acids. The CDR3 bases are TGTGCCAGTAGTATCGAGGGGCTGGACGAGCAGTACTTC. Its translation: CASSIEGLDEQYF.

This chain uses TRBV7-6 with TRBJ1-5; D call uncertain. This CDR3 contains 13 residues. Trimming took 4 bases from V and 10 from J, leaving 14 bases between them. Germline lookup yields CDR1 SGHVS and CDR2 FNYEAQ. The CDR3 DNA is TGTGCCAGCAGCTCCGGACCTAATTATCCCCAGCATTTT. Translated: CASSSGPNYPQHF.

V usage is TRBV10-1 and J usage is TRBJ2-3, with D tentatively TRBD1 or TRBD2 (5 bases each). The germline CDR1 and CDR2 sequences are WNHNN and SYGVQD (reference sequence). The CDR3 loop spans 21 amino acids. The V end lost 1 base, the J end lost 3 bases, and 29 bases lay between the germline ends. For the CDR3, the DNA is TGCGCCAGCAGTGAGTGCCGTTGGGGGTGCCGCATTTTGGTCGGGACAGATACGCAGTATTTT. This gives the protein CASSECRWGCRILVGTDTQYF.

The V gene is TRBV5-6, the J gene TRBJ1-3; 7 nucleotides agree with TRBD1. The CDR3 covers 17 residues. V lost 1 base to trimming and J lost 0 bases; unmatched junction nucleotides: 7. CDR1 and CDR2 (germline): SGHDT, YYEEEE. CDR3 bases: TGTGCCAGCAGCTTGACAGGGGCCAAACTCTCTGGAAACACCATATATTTT. This sequence encodes CASSLTGAKLSGNTIYF.

This clone was recorded a few times. The chain combines TRBV6-5 with TRBJ1-3; D unresolved. The CDR3 spans 14 residues. The V gene lost 6 bases and the J gene lost 4 bases, with 13 bases spanning the gap. Per germline, CDR1 MNHEY and CDR2 SVGAGI. CDR3 amino acids: CASSSVVGGNTIYF. In DNA form, the CDR3 reads TGTGCCAGCAGCAGCGTAGTAGGAGGAAACACCATATATTTT.

The J gene is TRBJ1-2, the V gene TRBV5-6; TRBD1 aligns across 7 bases. Per germline, CDR1 SGHDT and CDR2 YYEEEE. CDR3 length: 13 residues. With 6 bases clipped from V and 4 bases from J, the junction kept 6 bases outside the gene matches. Written as DNA, the CDR3 is TGTGCCAGCACCCCCAGGGGGACCTATGGCTACACCTTC. This gives the protein CASTPRGTYGYTF.

CDR3 sequence reads: CASSPGEGTYEQYF. In DNA form, the CDR3 reads TGTGCCAGTAGTCCCGGAGAGGGAACCTACGAGCAGTACTTC. V gene TRBV19 combines with J gene TRBJ2-7; a weak D match, TRBD2 (5 bases). Trimming pared 5 bases from V and 2 bases from J, leaving 13 bases between. CDR3 length equals 14 residues. Germline V CDR1 and CDR2: LNHDA, SQIVND (reference sequence).

The rearrangement links TRBV7-9 to TRBJ1-2; tentatively, D is TRBD1 (5 bases). Germline V CDR1 and CDR2: SEHNR, FQNEAQ (reference sequence). Deletions cut 3 bases from V and 5 bases from J, with 28 bases between. This CDR3 is 19 amino acids long. The CDR3 DNA is TGTGCCAGCAGCTTGGGGGGACCGAGACAGACACCAAGATTTTATGGCTACACCTTC. This translates into CASSLGGPRQTPRFYGYTF.

This clone was seen only a few times. The rearrangement uses TRBV4-2 and TRBJ2-6, with 7 bases matching TRBD1. CDR3 length equals 16 residues. The germline V gene has CDR1 LGHNA and CDR2 YNFKEQ. The V segment lost 2 bases and the J segment 8 bases; nucleotides outside the gene matches: 9. CDR3 sequence (DNA): TGTGCCAGCAGCCAATTAGGACAGGCTTCCCCCAACGTCCTGACTTTC. It translates to CASSQLGQASPNVLTF.

The chain's CDR3 is CASSSRQGRGETQYF. Here the CDR3 DNA reads TGTGCCAGCAGCTCCCGACAGGGGAGAGGAGAGACCCAGTACTTC. The genes are TRBV7-8 and TRBJ2-5, with 8 positions matching TRBD1. The CDR3 loop spans 15 amino acids. The germline gives CDR1 SGHVS, CDR2 FQNEAQ. Losses at the gene ends were 4 bases for V and 4 bases for J; bases not matched to a gene: 8.

This clone has at least ten counts. CDR3 sequence reads: CASSLIPTGGDYEQYF. In nucleotides, the CDR3 is TGTGCCAGCAGTTTAATCCCGACAGGGGGTGACTACGAGCAGTACTTC. V and J are TRBV27 and TRBJ2-7, with TRBD1 identical over 9 bases. The trim removed 2 bases at V and 3 bases at J, leaving 8 bases unmatched. CDR3 length: 16 amino acids. Per the germline V gene, CDR1 is MNHEY and CDR2 is SMNVEV (reference sequence).